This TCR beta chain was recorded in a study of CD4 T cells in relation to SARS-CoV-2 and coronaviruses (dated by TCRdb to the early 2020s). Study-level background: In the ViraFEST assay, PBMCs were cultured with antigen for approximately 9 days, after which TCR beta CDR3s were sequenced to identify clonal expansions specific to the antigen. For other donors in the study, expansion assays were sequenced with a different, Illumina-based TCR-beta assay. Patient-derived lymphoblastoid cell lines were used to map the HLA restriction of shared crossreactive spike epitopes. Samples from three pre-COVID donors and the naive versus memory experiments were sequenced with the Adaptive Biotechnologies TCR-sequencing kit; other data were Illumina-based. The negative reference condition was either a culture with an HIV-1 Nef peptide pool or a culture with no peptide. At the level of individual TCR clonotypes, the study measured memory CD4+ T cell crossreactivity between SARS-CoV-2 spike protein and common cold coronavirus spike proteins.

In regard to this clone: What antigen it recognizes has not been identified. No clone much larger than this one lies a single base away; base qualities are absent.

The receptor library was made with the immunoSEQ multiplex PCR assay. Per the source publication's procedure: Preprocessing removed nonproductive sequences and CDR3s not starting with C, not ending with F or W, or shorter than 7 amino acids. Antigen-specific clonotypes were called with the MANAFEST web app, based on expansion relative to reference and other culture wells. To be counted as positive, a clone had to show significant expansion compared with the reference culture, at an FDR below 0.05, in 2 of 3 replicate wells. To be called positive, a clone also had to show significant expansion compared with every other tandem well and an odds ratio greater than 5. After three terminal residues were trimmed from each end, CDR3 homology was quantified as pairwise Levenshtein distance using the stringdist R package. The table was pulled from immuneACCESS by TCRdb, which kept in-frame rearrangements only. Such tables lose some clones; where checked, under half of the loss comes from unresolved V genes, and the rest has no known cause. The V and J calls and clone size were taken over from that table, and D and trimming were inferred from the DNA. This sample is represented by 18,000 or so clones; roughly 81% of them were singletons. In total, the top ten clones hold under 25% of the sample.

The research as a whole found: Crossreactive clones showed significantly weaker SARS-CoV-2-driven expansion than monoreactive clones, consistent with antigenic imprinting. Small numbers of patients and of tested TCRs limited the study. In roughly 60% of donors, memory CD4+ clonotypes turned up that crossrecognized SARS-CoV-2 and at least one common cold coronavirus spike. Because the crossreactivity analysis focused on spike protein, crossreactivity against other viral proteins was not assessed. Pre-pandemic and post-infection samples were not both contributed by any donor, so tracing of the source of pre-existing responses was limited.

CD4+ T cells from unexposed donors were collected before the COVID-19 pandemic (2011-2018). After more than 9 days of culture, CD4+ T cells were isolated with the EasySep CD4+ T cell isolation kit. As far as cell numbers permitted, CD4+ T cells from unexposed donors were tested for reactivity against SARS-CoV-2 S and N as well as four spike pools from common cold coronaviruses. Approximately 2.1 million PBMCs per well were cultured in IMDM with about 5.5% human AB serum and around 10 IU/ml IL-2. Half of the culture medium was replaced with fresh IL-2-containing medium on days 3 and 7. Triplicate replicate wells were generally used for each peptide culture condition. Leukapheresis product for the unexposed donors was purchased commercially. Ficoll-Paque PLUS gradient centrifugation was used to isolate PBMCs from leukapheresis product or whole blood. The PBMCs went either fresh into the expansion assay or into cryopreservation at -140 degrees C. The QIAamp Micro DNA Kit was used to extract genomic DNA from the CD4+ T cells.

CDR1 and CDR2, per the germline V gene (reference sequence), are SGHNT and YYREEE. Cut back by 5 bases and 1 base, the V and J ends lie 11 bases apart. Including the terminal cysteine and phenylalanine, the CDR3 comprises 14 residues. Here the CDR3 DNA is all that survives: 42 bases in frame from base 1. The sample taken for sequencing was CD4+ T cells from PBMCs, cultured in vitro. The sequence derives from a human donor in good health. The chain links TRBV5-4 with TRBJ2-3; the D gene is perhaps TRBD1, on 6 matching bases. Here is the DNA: TGTGCCAGCAGAATGGCAGGGGGCACAGATACGCAGTATTTT. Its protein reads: CASRMAGGTDTQYF.